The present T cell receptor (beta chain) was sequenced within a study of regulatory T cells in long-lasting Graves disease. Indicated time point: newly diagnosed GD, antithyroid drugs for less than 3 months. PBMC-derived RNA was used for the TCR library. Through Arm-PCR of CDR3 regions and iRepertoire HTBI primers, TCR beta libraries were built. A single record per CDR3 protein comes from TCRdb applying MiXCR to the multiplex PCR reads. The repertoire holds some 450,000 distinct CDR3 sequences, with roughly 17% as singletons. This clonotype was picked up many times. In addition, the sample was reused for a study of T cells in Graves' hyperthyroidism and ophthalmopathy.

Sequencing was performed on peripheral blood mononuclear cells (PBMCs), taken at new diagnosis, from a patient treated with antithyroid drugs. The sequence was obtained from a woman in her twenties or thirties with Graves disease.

The DNA of the CDR3 is TGTGCCAGCAGTACTCAGGGGGTGAATAATGAAAAACTGTTTTTT. Its protein is CASSTQGVNNEKLFF. The chain is built from TRBV28 and TRBJ1-4, with 7 bases matching TRBD1. The V segment lost 5 bases and the J segment 4 bases; nucleotides outside the gene matches: 7. The germline V gene has CDR1 MDHEN and CDR2 SYDVKM. The CDR3 totals 15 residues.